The 14 T cell receptor beta chains below all came from one sample that was sequenced in a study of control samples from healthy donors and cancer patients. Sequenced by immunoSEQ multiplex PCR; TCRdb stores in-frame clones only, minus some. The sample records 97,000 or so clones, 90% to 95% being singletons. The sample taken for sequencing was blood. All receptors come from a woman in her late teens or twenties in good health.

This chain uses TRBV30 with TRBJ2-7, with TRBD1 matching 9 bases. CDR1 is GTSNPN and CDR2 is SVGIG in the germline V gene (reference sequence). The V segment lost 0 bases and the J segment 7 bases; nucleotides outside the gene matches: 4. CDR3 size: 13 residues. The CDR3 here is CAWSVLGTGEQYF. The CDR3 DNA is TGTGCCTGGAGTGTTTTGGGGACAGGGGAGCAGTACTTC.

The chain recombines TRBV19 with TRBJ2-5; D may match TRBD1 or TRBD2 (5 bases each). Trimming cost V 6 bases and J 1 base, with 12 bases left between them. This CDR3 is built from 14 residues. Germline values: CDR1 LNHDA, CDR2 SQIVND (reference sequence). Written as DNA, the CDR3 is TGTGCCAGTAGCGACACAGGAGGCCAAGAGACCCAGTACTTC. As protein: CASSDTGGQETQYF.

This rearrangement joins TRBV18 to TRBJ2-5; 12 nucleotides line up with TRBD2. The CDR3 is made up of 16 amino acids. Germline CDR1 and CDR2: KGHSH and LQKENI. V was clipped by 3 bases and J by 2 bases; unmatched bases: 4. Here the CDR3 DNA reads TGTGCCAGCTCACCCCTAGCGGGAGGGTGGCAAGAGACCCAGTACTTC. This codes for CASSPLAGGWQETQYF.

This chain joins TRBV2 and TRBJ2-3; weak D call: TRBD2 (6 bases). The CDR3 runs to 16 residues. The germline gives CDR1 SNHLY, CDR2 FYNNEI. Trimming stripped 3 bases from V and 6 bases from J, with 19 bases between. CDR3 sequence reads: CASSDAAGWGFDTQYF. The CDR3 DNA is TGTGCCAGCAGTGACGCGGCGGGGTGGGGTTTTGATACGCAGTATTTT.

V is TRBV10-3 and J is TRBJ1-1; D is undetermined. Trimming cost V 3 bases and J 1 base, with 9 bases left between them. Germline CDR1 and CDR2: ENHRY and SYGVKD. This CDR3 contains 14 residues. The CDR3 sequence is CAISDGQWNTEAFF. Here the CDR3 DNA reads TGTGCCATCAGTGACGGGCAGTGGAACACTGAAGCTTTCTTT.

The chain links TRBV7-2 to TRBJ1-5, with TRBD1 as a possible D gene (6 bases). The CDR3 has 13 amino acids. V lost 6 bases and J 5 bases, leaving 11 bases between the germline ends. Germline V gives CDR1 SGHTA, CDR2 FQGNSA. The CDR3 loop reads CASRWRGDQPQHF. In DNA, the CDR3 is TGTGCCAGCAGATGGAGGGGGGATCAGCCCCAGCATTTT.

This chain uses TRBV15 with TRBJ1-6; no clear D. CDR1 and CDR2 from the germline V gene are LNHNV and YYDKDF (reference sequence). The CDR3 extends over 15 amino acids. The V end was cut by 6 bases, the J end by 0 bases, with 9 bases between. CDR3 protein: CATSLPSSYNSPLHF. CDR3 DNA sequence: TGTGCCACCAGTCTTCCGAGCTCCTATAATTCACCCCTCCACTTT. Complete variable domain (other parts from reference TRBV15 and TRBJ1-6): DAMVIQNPRYQVTQFGKPVTLSCSQTLNHNVMYWYQQKSSQAPKLLFHYYDKDFNNEADTPDNFQSRRPNTSFCFLDIRSPGLGDTAMYLCATSLPSSYNSPLHFGNGTRLTVT.

The chain has TRBV27 and TRBJ1-2; tentatively, D is TRBD1 (6 bases). In germline, CDR1 is MNHEY, CDR2 SMNVEV (reference sequence). The CDR3 sequence is 14 residues long. V gave up 6 bases and J gave up 4 bases, with 15 bases separating them. CDR3 sequence reads: CASRTTGIPYGYTF. CDR3 in DNA: TGTGCCAGCAGAACAACAGGGATCCCCTATGGCTACACCTTC.

The chain links TRBV11-1 to TRBJ1-1; the D is unclear. The germline gives CDR1 SGHAT, CDR2 FQDESV (reference sequence). CDR3 length equals 12 residues. V lost 5 bases, J lost 7 bases, and 11 bases lay in between. In DNA, the CDR3 is TGTGCCAGCAGCCGCGCAGGAGGTGAAGCTTTCTTT. This encodes CASSRAGGEAFF.

This clone was found once. The genes are TRBV11-2 and TRBJ2-1; TRBD1 matches 7 bases. This CDR3 is built from 15 residues. The ends lost 0 bases at V and 3 bases at J; junction bases unmatched: 2. The germline gives CDR1 SGHAT, CDR2 FQNNGV. The CDR3 is CASSLEGTVYNEQFF. As DNA, the CDR3 is TGTGCCAGCAGCTTAGAAGGGACAGTCTACAATGAGCAGTTCTTC. Based on the CDR3 plus reference TRBV11-2 and TRBJ2-1, the full variable domain is EAGVAQSPRYKIIEKRQSVAFWCNPISGHATLYWYQQILGQGPKLLIQFQNNGVVDDSQLPKDRFSAERLKGVDSTLKIQPAKLEDSAVYLCASSLEGTVYNEQFFGPGTRLTVL.

The CDR3 sequence: CASSPGLGIGTYNEQFF. The CDR3 DNA is TGTGCCAGCAGCCCGGGACTCGGGATCGGGACATACAATGAGCAGTTCTTC. The rearrangement uses TRBV7-6 and TRBJ2-1, with D perhaps being TRBD1 or TRBD2 (6 bases each). Germline CDR1 is SGHVS and CDR2 is FNYEAQ. CDR3 length: 17 amino acids. V lost 5 bases, J lost 4 bases, and 21 bases lay in between.

The chain couples TRBV6-7 to TRBJ2-2; 10 bases fit TRBD1. TRBV6-7 is assigned to the ORF class and has an uncertain function. The CDR3 has 15 residues. Trimming cost V 2 bases and J 5 bases; bases outside gene matches: 2. CDR3 protein: CASSYQGQGTGELFF. Written as DNA, the CDR3 is TGTGCCAGCAGTTACCAGGGACAGGGGACCGGGGAGCTGTTTTTT.

This clone appeared a few times. The chain carries TRBV5-1 and TRBJ2-7; 11 nucleotides match TRBD2. CDR3 size: 15 residues. Germline loops: CDR1 SGHRS, CDR2 YFSETQ. J was trimmed by 4 bases and V by 1 base; bases with no gene match: 4. The CDR3 loop reads CASSLTGTSGYEQYF. CDR3 nucleotide sequence: TGCGCCAGCAGCTTGACCGGGACTAGCGGTTACGAGCAGTACTTC. The full variable domain, with the rest looked up from reference TRBV5-1 and TRBJ2-7, is KAGVTQTPRYLIKTRGQQVTLSCSPISGHRSVSWYQQTPGQGLQFLFEYFSETQRNKGNFPGRFSGRQFSNSRSEMNVSTLELGDSALYLCASSLTGTSGYEQYFGPGTRLTVT.

The chain has TRBV7-9 and TRBJ1-5; D is possibly TRBD1 (6 bases). The CDR3 runs to 18 residues. The germline V gene has CDR1 SEHNR and CDR2 FQNEAQ (reference sequence). V was trimmed by 5 bases and J by 0 bases, leaving 20 bases between them. The CDR3 region is CASSQGQGRPYSNQPQHF. DNA of the CDR3: TGTGCCAGCAGCCAGGGGCAGGGGCGACCCTATAGCAATCAGCCCCAGCATTTT.